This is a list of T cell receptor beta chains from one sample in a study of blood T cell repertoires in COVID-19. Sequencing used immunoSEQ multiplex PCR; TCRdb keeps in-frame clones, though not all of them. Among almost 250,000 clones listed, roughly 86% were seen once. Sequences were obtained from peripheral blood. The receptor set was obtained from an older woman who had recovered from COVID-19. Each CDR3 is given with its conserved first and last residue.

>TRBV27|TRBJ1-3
CASSPRGAFVLDSGNTIYF
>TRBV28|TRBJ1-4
CASTPGGSGNEKLFF
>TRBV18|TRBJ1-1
CASSPVPGGGGNTEAFF
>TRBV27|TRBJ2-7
CASSPTTPSYEQYF
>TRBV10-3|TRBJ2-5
CAISPGQVEETQYF
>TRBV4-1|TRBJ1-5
CASSQVSGGQPQHF
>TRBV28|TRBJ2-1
CATELEAYEQFF
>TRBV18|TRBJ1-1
CASSPPLGQRITEAFF
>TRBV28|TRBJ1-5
CASSLSGQRGNQPQHF
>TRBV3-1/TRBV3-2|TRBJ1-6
CASSQDTGKSYNSPLHF
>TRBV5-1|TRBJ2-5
CASSLGGLRVAGGSLETQYF
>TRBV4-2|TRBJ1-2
CASSQVEKDFYGYTF
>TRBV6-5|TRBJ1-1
CASSLPRQGNTEAFF
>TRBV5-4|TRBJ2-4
CASSWGQGLKNIQYF
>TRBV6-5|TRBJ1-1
CASHYPGVTSEAFF
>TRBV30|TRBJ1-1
CAWSLRTGMNTEAFF
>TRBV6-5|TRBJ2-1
CASTETSGGPGEQFF
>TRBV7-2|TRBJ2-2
CASSFSSNTGELFF
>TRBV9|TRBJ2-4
CASSARDRGNIQYF
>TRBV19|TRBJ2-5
CASRARAGPETQYF
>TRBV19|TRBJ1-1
CASSPSVGGNTEAFF
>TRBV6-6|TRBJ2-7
CASSYSEAYEQYF
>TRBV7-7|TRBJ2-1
CASSKGTQGGEQFF